This T cell receptor beta chain was retrieved from a study of OX40 agonist ivuxolimab in advanced cancers. Germline CDR1 GTSNPN, CDR2 SVGIG (reference sequence). Trimming took off 3 bases at V and 0 bases at J, with 9 bases between the two ends. The CDR3 contains 14 residues. Data came from immunoSEQ multiplex PCR; TCRdb stores just in-frame clones and leaves some out. The sample consists of several thousand clones, more than 65% of them appearing once. The input for sequencing was CD4+ or CD8+ T cells sorted from blood, taken in a trial of the OX40 agonist ivuxolimab. The J gene is TRBJ1-3, the V gene TRBV30; D remains ambiguous. This TCR came from an adult with an advanced solid tumor such as melanoma, head and neck, liver or kidney cancer. CDR3 protein: CAWRRVDSGNTIYF. The CDR3 DNA is TGTGCCTGGAGAAGGGTCGACTCTGGAAACACCATATATTTT.